The rows below give T cell receptor beta chains drawn from one sample of a study of cytomegalovirus exposure and HLA in healthy donors. The assay was immunoSEQ multiplex PCR, and TCRdb's table has in-frame clones only and misses some. The sample consists of about 90,000 clones, roughly 70% of them appearing once. Sequencing was done on a sample of PBMCs. The receptors were gathered from a woman younger than 35 in good health and CMV-seropositive. CDR3s include the opening cysteine and the closing phenylalanine or tryptophan. The D gene is left open where the match is weak. Clone size is stated in some rows and not others, as once, few, many or a class when expanded.

J | D | V | size | DNA | CDR3
TRBJ2-7 | TRBD1 | TRBV27 | NA | TGTGCCAGCAGTCCTCAGACAGGGATCCTTATCGAGCAGTACTTC | CASSPQTGILIEQYF
TRBJ1-1 | TRBD1 | TRBV5-1 | NA | TGCGCCAGCAGCTTGGCCGGACAGGGAAAGGCGAACACTGAAGCTTTCTTT | CASSLAGQGKANTEAFF
TRBJ1-5 | NA | TRBV6-1 | few | TGTGCCAGCAGTGAAACGGGAAATCAGCCCCAGCATTTT | CASSETGNQPQHF
TRBJ2-3 | TRBD2 | TRBV5-1 | NA | TGCGCCAGCAGTCCTCCAGGGCGGGGGGGCCCCACAGATACGCAGTATTTT | CASSPPGRGGPTDTQYF
TRBJ2-1 | TRBD2 | TRBV25-1 | NA | TGTGCCAGCAGTGAACCTACCTGGGTGGGGGGGACCTACAATGAGCAGTTCTTC | CASSEPTWVGGTYNEQFF
TRBJ1-5 | NA | TRBV21-1 | NA | TGTGCCAGCAGCAAAATGGGGCCCGGGGGGTACAGCAATCAGCCCCAGCATTTT | CASSKMGPGGYSNQPQHF
TRBJ2-1 | NA | TRBV7-3 | NA | TGTGCCAGCAGCTTTGGGTTGAGAGGGGAGGATGAGCAGTTCTTC | CASSFGLRGEDEQFF
TRBJ1-2 | TRBD1 | TRBV5-8 | few | TGTGCCAGCAGCTTGGACAGGGGGCGCCATAACTATGGCTACACCTTC | CASSLDRGRHNYGYTF
TRBJ2-1 | NA | TRBV10-3 | NA | TGTGCCATCAGGGCCGGGACAACTTTCTACAATGAGCAGTTCTTC | CAIRAGTTFYNEQFF
TRBJ2-1 | TRBD1 | TRBV27 | once | TGTGCCAGCAGGAAGGGACAGGGCTACAATGAGCAGTTCTTC | CASRKGQGYNEQFF
TRBJ1-1 | NA | TRBV5-1 | once | TGCGCCAGCGGAAAGGACACAAGCAGGGCGAACACTGAAGCTTTCTTT | CASGKDTSRANTEAFF
TRBJ1-1 | NA | TRBV6-5 | NA | TGTGCAGCCGGTCGCAACCGGGGGACTGAAGCTTTCTTT | CAAGRNRGTEAFF
TRBJ2-2 | NA | TRBV27 | NA | TGTGCCAGCCACACAAATACCGGGGAGCTGTTTTTT | CASHTNTGELFF
TRBJ2-1 | TRBD2 | TRBV7-2 | NA | TGTGCCAGCAGCTTAGCCCCGGGACTAGCGGGAGGGCCGGACAATGAGCAGTTCTTC | CASSLAPGLAGGPDNEQFF
TRBJ2-1 | TRBD2 | TRBV28 | once | TGTGCCAGCAGTTTAATTACTAGCGGGAGTAGAAATGAGCAGTTCTTC | CASSLITSGSRNEQFF
TRBJ1-4 | NA | TRBV7-2 | NA | TGTGCCAGCAGCTGGACTCGGCCAACTAATGAAAAACTGTTTTTT | CASSWTRPTNEKLFF
TRBJ2-1 | TRBD2 | TRBV7-6 | NA | TGTGCCAGCAGCTTAGCGTGGGCGGGAGTGAATGAGCAGTTCTTC | CASSLAWAGVNEQFF
TRBJ2-1 | TRBD2 | TRBV15 | NA | TGTGCCACCAGCAGAACTAGCGGGAGGGGTTACAATGAGCAGTTCTTC | CATSRTSGRGYNEQFF
TRBJ2-7 | NA | TRBV9 | NA | TGTGCCAGCAGCGTAGGTCTGCGGGGCTACGAGCAGTACTTC | CASSVGLRGYEQYF
TRBJ2-1 | NA | TRBV5-6 | NA | TGTGCCAGCAGCTTGGGCGGGGGCCTAACCAATGAGCAGTTCTTC | CASSLGGGLTNEQFF